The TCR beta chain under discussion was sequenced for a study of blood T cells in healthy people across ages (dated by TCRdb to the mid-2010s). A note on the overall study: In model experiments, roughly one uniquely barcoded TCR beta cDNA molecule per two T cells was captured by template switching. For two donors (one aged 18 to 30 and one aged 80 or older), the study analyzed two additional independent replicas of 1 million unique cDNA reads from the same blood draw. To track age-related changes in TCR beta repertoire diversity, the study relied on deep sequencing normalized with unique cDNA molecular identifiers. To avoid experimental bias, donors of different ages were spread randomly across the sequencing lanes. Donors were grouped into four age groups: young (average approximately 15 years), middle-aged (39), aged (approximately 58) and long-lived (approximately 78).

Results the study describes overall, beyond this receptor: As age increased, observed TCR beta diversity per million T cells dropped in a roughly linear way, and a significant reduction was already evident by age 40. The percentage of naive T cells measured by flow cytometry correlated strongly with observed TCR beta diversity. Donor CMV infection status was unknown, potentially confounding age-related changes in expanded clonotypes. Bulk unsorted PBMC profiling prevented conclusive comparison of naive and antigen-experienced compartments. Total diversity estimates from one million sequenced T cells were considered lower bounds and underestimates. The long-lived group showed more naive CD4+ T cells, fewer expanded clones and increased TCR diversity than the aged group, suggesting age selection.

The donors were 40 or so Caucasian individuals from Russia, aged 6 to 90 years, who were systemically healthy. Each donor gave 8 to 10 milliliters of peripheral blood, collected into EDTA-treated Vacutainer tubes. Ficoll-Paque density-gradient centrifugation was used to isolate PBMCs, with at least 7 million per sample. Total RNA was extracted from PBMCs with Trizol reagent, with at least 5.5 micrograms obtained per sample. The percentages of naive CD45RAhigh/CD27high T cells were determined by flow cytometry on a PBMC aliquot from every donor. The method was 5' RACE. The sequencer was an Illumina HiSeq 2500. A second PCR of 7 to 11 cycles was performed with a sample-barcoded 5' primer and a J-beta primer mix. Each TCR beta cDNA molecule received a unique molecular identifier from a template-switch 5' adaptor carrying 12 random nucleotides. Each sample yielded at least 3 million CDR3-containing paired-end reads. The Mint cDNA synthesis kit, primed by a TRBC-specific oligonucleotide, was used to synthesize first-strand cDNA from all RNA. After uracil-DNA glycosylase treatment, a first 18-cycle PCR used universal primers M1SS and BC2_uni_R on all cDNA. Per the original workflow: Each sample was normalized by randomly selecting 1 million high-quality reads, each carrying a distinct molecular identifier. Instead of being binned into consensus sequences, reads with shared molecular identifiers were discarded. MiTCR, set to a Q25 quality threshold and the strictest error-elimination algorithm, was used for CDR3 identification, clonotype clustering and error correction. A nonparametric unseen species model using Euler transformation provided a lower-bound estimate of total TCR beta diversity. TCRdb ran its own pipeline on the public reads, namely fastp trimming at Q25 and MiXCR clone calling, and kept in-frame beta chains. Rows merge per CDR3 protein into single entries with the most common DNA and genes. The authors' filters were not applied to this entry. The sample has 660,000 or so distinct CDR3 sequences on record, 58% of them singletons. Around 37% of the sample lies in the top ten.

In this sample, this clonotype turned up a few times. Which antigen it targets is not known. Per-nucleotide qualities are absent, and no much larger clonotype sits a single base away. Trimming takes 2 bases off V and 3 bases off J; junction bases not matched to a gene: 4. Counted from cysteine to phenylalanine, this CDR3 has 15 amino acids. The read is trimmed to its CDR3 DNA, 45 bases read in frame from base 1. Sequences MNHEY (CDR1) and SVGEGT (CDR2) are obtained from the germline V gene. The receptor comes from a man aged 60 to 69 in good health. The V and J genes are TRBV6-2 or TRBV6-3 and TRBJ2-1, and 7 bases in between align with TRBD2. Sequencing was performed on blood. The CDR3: CASSYPQRGYNEQFF. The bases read TGTGCCAGCAGTTACCCCCAGCGGGGCTACAATGAGCAGTTCTTC.